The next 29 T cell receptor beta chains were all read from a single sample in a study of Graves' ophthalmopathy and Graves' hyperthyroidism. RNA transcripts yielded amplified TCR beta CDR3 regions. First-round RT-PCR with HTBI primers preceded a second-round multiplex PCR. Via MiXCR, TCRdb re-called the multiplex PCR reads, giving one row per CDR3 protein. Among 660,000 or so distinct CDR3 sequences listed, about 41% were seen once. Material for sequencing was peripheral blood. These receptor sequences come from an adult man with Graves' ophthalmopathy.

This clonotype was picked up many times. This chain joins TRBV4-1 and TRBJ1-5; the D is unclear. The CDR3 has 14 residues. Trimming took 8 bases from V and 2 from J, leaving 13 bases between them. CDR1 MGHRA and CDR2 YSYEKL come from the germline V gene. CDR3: CASSGLKGNQPQHF. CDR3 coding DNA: TGCGCCAGCTCAGGACTCAAGGGCAATCAGCCCCAGCATTTT.

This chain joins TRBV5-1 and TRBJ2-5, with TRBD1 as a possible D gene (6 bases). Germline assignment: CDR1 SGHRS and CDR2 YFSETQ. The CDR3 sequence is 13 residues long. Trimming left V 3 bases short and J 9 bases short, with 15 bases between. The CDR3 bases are TGCGCCAGCAGCTCACAGGGTCGTCAGCCCCAGTACTTC. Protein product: CASSSQGRQPQYF.

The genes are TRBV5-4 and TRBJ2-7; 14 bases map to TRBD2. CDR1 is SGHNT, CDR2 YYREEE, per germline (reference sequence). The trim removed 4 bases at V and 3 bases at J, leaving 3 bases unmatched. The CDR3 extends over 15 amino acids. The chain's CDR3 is CASSIGTSGSYEQYF. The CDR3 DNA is TGTGCCAGCAGCATAGGGACTAGCGGGAGCTACGAGCAGTACTTC.

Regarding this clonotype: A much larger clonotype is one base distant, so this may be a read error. The CDR3 sequence is CASSEAKGAIGCTF. The CDR3 DNA is TGTGCCAGCAGTGAAGCGAAGGGGGCGATCGGCTGCACCTTC. The chain has TRBV7-8 and TRBJ1-2, with 7 positions matching TRBD1. The germline V gene encodes CDR1 SGHVS and CDR2 FQNEAQ. The CDR3 runs 14 residues. The complete variable domain, with remaining parts taken from reference TRBV7-8 and TRBJ1-2, reads GAGVSQSPRYKVAKRGQDVALRCDPISGHVSLFWYQQALGQGPEFLTYFQNEAQLDKSGLPSDRFFAERPEGSVSTLKIQRTQQEDSAVYLCASSEAKGAIGCTFGSGTRLTVV.

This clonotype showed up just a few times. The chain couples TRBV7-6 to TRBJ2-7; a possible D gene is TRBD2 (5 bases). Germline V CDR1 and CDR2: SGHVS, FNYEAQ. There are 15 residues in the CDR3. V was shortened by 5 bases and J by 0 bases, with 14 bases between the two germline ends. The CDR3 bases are TGTGCCAGCAGCCCCGGGGTCCACCTCTCCTACGAGCAGTACTTC. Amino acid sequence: CASSPGVHLSYEQYF.

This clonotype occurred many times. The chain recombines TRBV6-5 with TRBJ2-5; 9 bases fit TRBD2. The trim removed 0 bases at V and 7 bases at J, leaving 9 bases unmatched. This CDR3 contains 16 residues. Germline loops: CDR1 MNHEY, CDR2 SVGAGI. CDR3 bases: TGTGCCAGCAGTTACTCGAGGTCTAGCGGGGACGGGACCCAGTACTTC. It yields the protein CASSYSRSSGDGTQYF.

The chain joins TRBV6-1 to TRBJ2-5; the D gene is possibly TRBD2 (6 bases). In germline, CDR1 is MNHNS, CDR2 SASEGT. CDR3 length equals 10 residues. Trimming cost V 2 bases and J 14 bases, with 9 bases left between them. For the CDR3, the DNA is TGTGCCAGCAGTGAAACGCGGGAATACTTC. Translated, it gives CASSETREYF.

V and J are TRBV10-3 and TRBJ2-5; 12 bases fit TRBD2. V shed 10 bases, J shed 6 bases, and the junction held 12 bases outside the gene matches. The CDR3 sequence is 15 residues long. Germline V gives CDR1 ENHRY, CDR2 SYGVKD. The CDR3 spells CASRSPSGRAQTQYF. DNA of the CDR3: TGTGCCAGCAGGTCCCCTAGCGGGAGGGCTCAGACCCAGTACTTC.

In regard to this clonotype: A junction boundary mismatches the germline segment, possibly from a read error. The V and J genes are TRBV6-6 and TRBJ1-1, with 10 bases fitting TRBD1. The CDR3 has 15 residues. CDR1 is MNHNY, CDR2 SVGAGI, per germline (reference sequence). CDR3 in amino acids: CASTYRDRGVTEAFF. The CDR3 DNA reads TGTGCCAGCACTTACCGGGACAGGGGTGTCACTGAAGCTTTCTTT.

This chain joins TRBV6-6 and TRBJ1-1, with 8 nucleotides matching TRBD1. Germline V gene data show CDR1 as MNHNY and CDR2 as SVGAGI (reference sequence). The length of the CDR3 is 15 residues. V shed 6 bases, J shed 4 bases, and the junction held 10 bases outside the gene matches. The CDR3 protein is CASSDSGTGVTEAFF. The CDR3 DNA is TGTGCCAGCAGCGATTCCGGGACAGGCGTCACTGAAGCTTTCTTT.

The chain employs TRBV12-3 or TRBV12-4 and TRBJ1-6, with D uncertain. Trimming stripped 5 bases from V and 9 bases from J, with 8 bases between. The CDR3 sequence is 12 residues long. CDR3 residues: CASSLDPSPLHF. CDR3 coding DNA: TGTGCCAGCAGTCTCGACCCTTCACCCCTCCACTTT.

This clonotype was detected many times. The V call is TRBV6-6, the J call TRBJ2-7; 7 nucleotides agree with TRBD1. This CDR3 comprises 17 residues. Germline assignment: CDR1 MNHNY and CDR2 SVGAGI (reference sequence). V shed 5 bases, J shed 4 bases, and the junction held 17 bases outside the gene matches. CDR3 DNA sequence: TGTGCCAGCAGTAAAACCGGGACAGCGAGGGCCCCTTACGAGCAGTACTTC. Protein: CASSKTGTARAPYEQYF.

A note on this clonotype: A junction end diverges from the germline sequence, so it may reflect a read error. The CDR3 DNA sequence: TGTGCCAGCAGTTACGGTTCTACAGGGGCGACTAACTATGGCTACACCTTC. Its protein is CASSYGSTGATNYGYTF. V gene TRBV10-3 combines with J gene TRBJ1-2; 7 nucleotides agree with TRBD1. The CDR3 is made up of 17 amino acids. Germline lookup yields CDR1 ENHRY and CDR2 SYGVKD.

CDR3 sequence: CASSGGLEVLTQYF. The DNA of the CDR3 is TGTGCCAGTAGTGGAGGACTAGAGGTGCTTACGCAGTATTTT. The V gene is TRBV19, the J gene TRBJ2-3; 7 bases align to TRBD2. Germline V lookup: CDR1 LNHDA, CDR2 SQIVND (reference sequence). CDR3 length equals 14 residues. The trim removed 5 bases at V and 8 bases at J, leaving 10 bases unmatched.

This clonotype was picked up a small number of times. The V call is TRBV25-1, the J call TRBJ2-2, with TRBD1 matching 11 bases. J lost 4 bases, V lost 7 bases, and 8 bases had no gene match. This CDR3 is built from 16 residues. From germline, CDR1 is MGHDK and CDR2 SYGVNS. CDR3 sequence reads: CASKNRGTGGTGELFF. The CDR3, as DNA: TGTGCCAGCAAAAACCGCGGGACAGGGGGCACCGGGGAGCTGTTTTTT.

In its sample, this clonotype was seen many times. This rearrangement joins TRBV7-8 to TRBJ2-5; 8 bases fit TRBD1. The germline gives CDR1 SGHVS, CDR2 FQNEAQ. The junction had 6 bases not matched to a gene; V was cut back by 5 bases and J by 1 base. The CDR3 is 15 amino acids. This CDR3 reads CASSRWTGFQETQYF. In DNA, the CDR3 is TGTGCCAGCAGCCGATGGACAGGGTTCCAAGAGACCCAGTACTTC. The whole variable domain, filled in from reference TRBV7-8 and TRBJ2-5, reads GAGVSQSPRYKVAKRGQDVALRCDPISGHVSLFWYQQALGQGPEFLTYFQNEAQLDKSGLPSDRFFAERPEGSVSTLKIQRTQQEDSAVYLCASSRWTGFQETQYFGPGTRLLVL.

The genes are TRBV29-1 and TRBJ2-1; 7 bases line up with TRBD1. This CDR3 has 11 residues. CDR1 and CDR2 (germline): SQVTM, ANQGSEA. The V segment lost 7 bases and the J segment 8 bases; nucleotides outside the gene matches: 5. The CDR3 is CSADRVDEQFF. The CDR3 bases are TGCAGCGCAGACAGGGTCGATGAGCAGTTCTTC.

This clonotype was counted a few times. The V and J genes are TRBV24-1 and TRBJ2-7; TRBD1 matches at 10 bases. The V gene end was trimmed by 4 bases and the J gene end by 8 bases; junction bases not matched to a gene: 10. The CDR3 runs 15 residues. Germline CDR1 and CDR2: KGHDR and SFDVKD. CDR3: CATSDRDRGISKQYF. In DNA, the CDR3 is TGTGCCACCAGTGACCGGGACAGGGGAATCTCCAAGCAGTACTTC.

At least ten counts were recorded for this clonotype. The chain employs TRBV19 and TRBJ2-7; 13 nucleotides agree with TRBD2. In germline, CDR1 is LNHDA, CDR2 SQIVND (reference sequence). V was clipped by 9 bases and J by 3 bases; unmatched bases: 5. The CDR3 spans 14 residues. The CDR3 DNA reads TGTGCCAGGGCCGGGACTAGCGGGAACTACGAGCAGTACTTC. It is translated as CARAGTSGNYEQYF.

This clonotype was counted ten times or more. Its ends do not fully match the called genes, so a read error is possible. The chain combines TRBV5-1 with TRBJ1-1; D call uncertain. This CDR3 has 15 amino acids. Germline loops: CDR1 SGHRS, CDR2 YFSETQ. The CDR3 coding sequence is TGTGCCAGCAGCCCCGGGCGAGGCCTGAACACTGAAGCTTTCTTT. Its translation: CASSPGRGLNTEAFF.

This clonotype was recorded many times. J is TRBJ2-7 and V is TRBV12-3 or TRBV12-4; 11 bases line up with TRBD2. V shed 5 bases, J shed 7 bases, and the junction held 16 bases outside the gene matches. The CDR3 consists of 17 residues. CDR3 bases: TGTGCCAGCAGTCCTGAGGGGAGTAGCGGGAGGGCCGGAGAGCAGTACTTC. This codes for CASSPEGSSGRAGEQYF.

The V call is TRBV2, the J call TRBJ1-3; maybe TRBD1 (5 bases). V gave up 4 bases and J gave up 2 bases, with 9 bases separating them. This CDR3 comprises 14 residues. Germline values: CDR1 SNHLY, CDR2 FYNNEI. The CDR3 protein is CASSVQVTGNTIYF. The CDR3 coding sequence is TGTGCCAGCAGTGTACAGGTAACTGGAAACACCATATATTTT.

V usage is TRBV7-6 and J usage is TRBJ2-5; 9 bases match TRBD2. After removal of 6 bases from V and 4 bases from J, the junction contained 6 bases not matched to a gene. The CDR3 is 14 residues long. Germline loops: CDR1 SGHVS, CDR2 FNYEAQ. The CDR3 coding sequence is TGTGCCAGCAGTTCGGCGGGAGGGCGAGAGACCCAGTACTTC. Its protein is CASSSAGGRETQYF.

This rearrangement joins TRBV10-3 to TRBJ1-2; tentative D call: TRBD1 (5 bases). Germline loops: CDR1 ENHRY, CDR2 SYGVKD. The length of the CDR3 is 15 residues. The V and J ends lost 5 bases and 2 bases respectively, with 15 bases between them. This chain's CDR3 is CAISPGGGDNYGYTF. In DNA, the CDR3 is TGTGCCATCAGTCCCGGGGGGGGTGACAACTATGGCTACACCTTC.

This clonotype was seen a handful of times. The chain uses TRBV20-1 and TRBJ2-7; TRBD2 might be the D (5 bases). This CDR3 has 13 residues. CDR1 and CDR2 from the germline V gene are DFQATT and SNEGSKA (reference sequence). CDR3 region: CSALSGLAYEQYF. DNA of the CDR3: TGCAGCGCTCTTTCGGGGTTGGCCTACGAGCAGTACTTC.

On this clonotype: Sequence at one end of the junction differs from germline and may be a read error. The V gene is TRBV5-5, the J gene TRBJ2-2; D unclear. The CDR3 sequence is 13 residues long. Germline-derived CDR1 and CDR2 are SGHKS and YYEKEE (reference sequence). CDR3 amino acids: CAGSLVGAGELFF. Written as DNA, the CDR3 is TGTGCCGGCAGCTTGGTTGGGGCCGGGGAGCTGTTTTTT.

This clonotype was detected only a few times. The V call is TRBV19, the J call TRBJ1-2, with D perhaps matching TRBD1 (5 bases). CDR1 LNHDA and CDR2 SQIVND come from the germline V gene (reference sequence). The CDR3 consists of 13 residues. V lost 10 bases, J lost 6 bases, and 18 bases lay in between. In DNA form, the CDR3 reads TGTGCCACCCGCGTAGCAGGGTATGATGGCTACACCTTC. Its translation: CATRVAGYDGYTF.

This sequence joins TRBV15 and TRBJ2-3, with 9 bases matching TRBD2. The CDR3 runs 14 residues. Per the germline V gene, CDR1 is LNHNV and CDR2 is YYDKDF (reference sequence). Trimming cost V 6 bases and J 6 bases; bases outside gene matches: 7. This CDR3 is CATSDAAGGDTQYF. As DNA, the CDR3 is TGTGCCACCAGTGATGCTGCGGGAGGGGATACGCAGTATTTT.

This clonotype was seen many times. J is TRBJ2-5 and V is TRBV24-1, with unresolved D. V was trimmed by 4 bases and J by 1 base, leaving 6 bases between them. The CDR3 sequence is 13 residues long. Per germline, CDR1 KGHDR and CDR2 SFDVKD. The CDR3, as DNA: TGTGCCACCAGTGAGGGTCCCCAAGAGACCCAGTACTTC. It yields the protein CATSEGPQETQYF.